This T cell receptor (beta chain) is drawn from a study of blood T cells in healthy people across ages. Study background: Per two T cells, about one barcoded beta molecule was captured through template switching.

Using a J-beta primer mix together with a sample-barcoded 5' primer, a second PCR was run for roughly 6 to 11 cycles. TCRdb processed the 5' RACE reads anew with MiXCR; each CDR3 protein has one entry. The sample lists approximately 780,000 distinct CDR3 sequences, roughly 24% occurring once. The study, taken as a whole, reports: Diversity was estimated from one million T cells, and these estimates were considered underestimates. Observed TCR beta diversity showed a strong correlation with the percentage of naive T cells as measured by flow cytometry.

As regards this clonotype: The target antigen is unknown.

CDR3 size: 13 residues. Germline-derived CDR1 and CDR2 are SQVTM and ANQGSEA. V lost 6 bases and J lost 1, with 12 bases in between. Another study also made use of these data, one on T cells of mothers and their children. This second study notes: Maternal samples each gave over 9 million TCR beta CDR3 reads, and child samples several million each.

The sequence was collected from a boy younger than 18 in good health. The genes are TRBV29-1 and TRBJ2-5; D may be TRBD1 (6 bases). Material: blood. The CDR3 DNA sequence: TGCAGCGTCGGCGGACAGTTCCAAGAGACCCAGTACTTC. Amino acid sequence: CSVGGQFQETQYF.